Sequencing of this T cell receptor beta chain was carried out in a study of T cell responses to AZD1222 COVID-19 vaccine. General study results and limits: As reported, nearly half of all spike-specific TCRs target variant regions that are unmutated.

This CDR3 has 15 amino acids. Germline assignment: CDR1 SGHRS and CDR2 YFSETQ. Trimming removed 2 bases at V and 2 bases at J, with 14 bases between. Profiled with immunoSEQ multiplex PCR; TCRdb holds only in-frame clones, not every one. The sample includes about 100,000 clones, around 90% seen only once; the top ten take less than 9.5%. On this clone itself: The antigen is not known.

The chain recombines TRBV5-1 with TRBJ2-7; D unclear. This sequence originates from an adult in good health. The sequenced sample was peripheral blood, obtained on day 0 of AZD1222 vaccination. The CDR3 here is CASSFGIGSPYEQYF. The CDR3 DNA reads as TGCGCCAGCAGCTTTGGGATCGGCAGCCCCTACGAGCAGTACTTC.